This note documents a single T cell receptor beta chain sequence. Its antigen is undetermined. The donors, healthy Caucasians from Russia, were aged roughly 6 to 90. Each of the donors had around 9 milliliters of peripheral blood drawn into EDTA-treated Vacutainer tubes. In each sample, at least 6.5 million PBMCs were isolated. The data stem from a study of blood T cells in healthy people across ages. Combining a sample-barcoded 5' primer with a J-beta primer mix, a second PCR ran for roughly 6 to 12 cycles. TCRdb reprocessed the 5' RACE reads via MiXCR and lists one record per CDR3 protein. Among about 1.1 million distinct CDR3 sequences listed, around two fifths were seen once. This CDR3 has 20 residues. V lost 7 bases, J lost 0 bases, and 17 bases stayed unmatched. Per germline, CDR1 MNHEY and CDR2 SVGEGT. Study results and limitations: Across the age range, TCR beta diversity per million T cells fell in a roughly linear way.

Sequenced input: blood. This chain uses TRBV6-2 or TRBV6-3 with TRBJ2-1; TRBD2 matches 11 bases. The source of this sequence is a man between 18 and 35 years old in good health. DNA of the CDR3: TGTGCCAGCACTAAAACCCTAACTAGCGGGGGAGGGAGCTCCTACAATGAGCAGTTCTTC. Translated, it gives CASTKTLTSGGGSSYNEQFF.